This T cell receptor beta chain was identified during a study of blood T cell repertoires in COVID-19. The protocol was immunoSEQ multiplex PCR, while the TCRdb copy is restricted to in-frame clones and leaves out a portion. The sample consists of 150,000 to 200,000 clones, roughly four fifths of them appearing once. Trimming left V 2 bases short and J 1 base short, with 9 bases between. This CDR3 is built from 14 residues. CDR1 is SGHRS, CDR2 YFSETQ, per germline. The chain links TRBV5-1 to TRBJ1-1; D gene unclear. Sample: peripheral blood. The receptor comes from a man between 35 and 55 years old who had recovered from COVID-19. CDR3 residues: CASSLTAANTEAFF. DNA for the CDR3: TGCGCCAGCAGCTTAACAGCGGCGAACACTGAAGCTTTCTTT.